This passage covers 17 T cell receptor beta chains from one sample sequenced in a study of T-cell reconstitution after alpha-beta-depleted transplantation in children. During its preparation, the TCRbeta library received unique molecular identifiers. TCRdb recomputed calls from the PCR reads with MiXCR, one row per CDR3 protein. Of about 400,000 distinct CDR3 sequences listed, roughly 22% are singletons. The starting material was PBMCs from the stem cell graft donor, obtained from the stem cell graft. The receptor set was obtained from a human donor who donated a stem cell graft to a child with acute myeloid leukemia.

J is TRBJ2-1 and V is TRBV20-1; weak D call: TRBD1 (6 bases). Germline loops: CDR1 DFQATT, CDR2 SNEGSKA (reference sequence). Trimming took off 3 bases at V and 6 bases at J, with 24 bases between the two ends. There are 17 residues in the CDR3. This chain's CDR3 is CSARGPSGGAESNEQFF. CDR3 bases: TGCAGTGCTAGGGGACCATCTGGGGGCGCAGAATCCAATGAGCAGTTCTTC.

This chain uses TRBV6-2 or TRBV6-3 with TRBJ2-7; D not resolved. The germline CDR1 and CDR2 sequences are MNHEY and SVGEGT. The CDR3 contains 12 residues. Trimming left V 1 base short and J 0 bases short, with 1 base between. The DNA of the CDR3 is TGTGCCAGCAGTTACTTCTCCTACGAGCAGTACTTC. It specifies CASSYFSYEQYF.

The CDR3 nucleotides read TGTGCCAGCAGCCCACTAGCGGGAAACTTCTTAGAGCAGTTCTTC. It codes for CASSPLAGNFLEQFF. This rearrangement joins TRBV7-9 to TRBJ2-1, with 10 bases lining up with TRBD2. Per the germline V gene, CDR1 is SEHNR and CDR2 is FQNEAQ (reference sequence). The CDR3 runs 15 residues. J was trimmed by 10 bases and V by 5 bases; bases with no gene match: 11. The complete variable domain, with remaining parts taken from reference TRBV7-9 and TRBJ2-1, reads DTGVSQNPRHKITKRGQNVTFRCDPISEHNRLYWYRQTLGQGPEFLTYFQNEAQLEKSRLLSDRFSAERPKGSFSTLEIQRTEQGDSAMYLCASSPLAGNFLEQFFGPGTRLTVL.

The J gene is TRBJ2-7, the V gene TRBV12-3 or TRBV12-4; D call uncertain. With 4 bases removed from V and 3 bases from J, the gap between germline ends came to 7 bases. This CDR3 spans 12 amino acids. This chain's CDR3 is CASSSSNYEQYF. In DNA, the CDR3 is TGTGCCAGCAGTTCCAGCAACTACGAGCAGTACTTC.

This clonotype was counted many times. The V and J genes are TRBV5-1 and TRBJ2-6, with 9 nucleotides matching TRBD1. V shed 7 bases and J 1 base; nucleotides not matched to a gene: 12. Germline CDR1 reads SGHRS; CDR2 reads YFSETQ. This CDR3 comprises 18 residues. CDR3 coding DNA: TGCGCCAGCCAGACCGGGACAGGGACCCCTTCTGGGGCCAACGTCCTGACTTTC. Translated: CASQTGTGTPSGANVLTF.

Worth noting for this clonotype: At one end the junction does not follow the germline gene, possibly because of a read error. The chain combines TRBV20-1 with TRBJ2-7, with D possibly matching TRBD1 (6 bases). The length of the CDR3 is 17 residues. Germline-derived CDR1 and CDR2 are DFQATT and SNEGSKA (reference sequence). For the CDR3, the DNA is TGCTGTGCTAGAGATCCTGGGGGACAAGGACCAACCTACGAGCAGTACTTC. This gives the protein CCARDPGGQGPTYEQYF.

This clonotype was seen once. V and J are TRBV4-1 and TRBJ2-2; perhaps TRBD1 as D (5 bases). Trimming pared 4 bases from V and 4 bases from J, leaving 13 bases between. The CDR3 loop spans 15 amino acids. Germline assignment: CDR1 MGHRA and CDR2 YSYEKL. The CDR3 nucleotides read TGCGCCAGCAGCCGCGGACCAGGGTTCACCGGGGAGCTGTTTTTT. This translates into CASSRGPGFTGELFF.

This clonotype has just a few counts. The chain carries TRBV12-3 or TRBV12-4 and TRBJ1-5; no firm D call. Trimming stripped 6 bases from V and 4 bases from J, with 7 bases between. The CDR3 runs 12 residues. DNA for the CDR3: TGTGCCAGCAGCCCTGGGAATCAGCCCCAGCATTTT. Residues: CASSPGNQPQHF.

This chain uses TRBV12-3 or TRBV12-4 with TRBJ2-1; 7 positions agree with TRBD2. The V segment lost 7 bases and the J segment 4 bases; nucleotides outside the gene matches: 10. CDR3 length equals 15 residues. CDR3 nucleotides: TGTGCCAGCACCTCGCGGGAGAGGGGTTACAATGAGCAGTTCTTC. Translated, it gives CASTSRERGYNEQFF.

V usage is TRBV19 and J usage is TRBJ2-3; 10 bases are a match to TRBD2. The J segment lost 3 bases and the V segment lost 3 bases, leaving 9 bases of the junction unmatched. Germline CDR1 LNHDA, CDR2 SQIVND (reference sequence). This CDR3 contains 17 residues. The chain's CDR3 is CASSMSLKREGTDTQYF. The CDR3 nucleotides are TGTGCCAGTAGTATGTCGTTGAAGCGGGAGGGTACAGATACGCAGTATTTT.

This clonotype was found many times. The chain is built from TRBV20-1 and TRBJ2-2; D may be TRBD1 or TRBD2 (5 bases each). Per germline, CDR1 DFQATT and CDR2 SNEGSKA (reference sequence). This CDR3 comprises 17 residues. V was pared by 0 bases and J by 5 bases, with 19 bases between. The CDR3 DNA follows: TGCAGTGCTAGAGATTTAAGGGACGGGGCGGAGACCGGGGAGCTGTTTTTT. This translates into CSARDLRDGAETGELFF.

The table lists this clonotype with a count of one. The chain joins TRBV7-9 to TRBJ2-5, with TRBD1 identical over 8 bases. CDR1 and CDR2 (germline): SEHNR, FQNEAQ (reference sequence). The CDR3 has 14 residues. Trimming cost V 7 bases and J 3 bases; bases outside gene matches: 7. In nucleotides, the CDR3 is TGTGCCAGCACCCCAGGGGGCGGGGAAGAGACCCAGTACTTC. Its protein product is CASTPGGGEETQYF.

In this sample, this clonotype turned up a few times. The CDR3 carries no conserved terminal phenylalanine or tryptophan, so it likely arises from a read error. This chain links TRBV20-1 with TRBJ2-5; 14 bases are shared with TRBD2. The CDR3 extends over 17 amino acids. From germline, CDR1 is DFQATT and CDR2 SNEGSKA (reference sequence). Trimming cost V 2 bases and J 5 bases; bases outside gene matches: 10. The chain's CDR3 is CSARWVAGLAGVETQYY. The CDR3, as DNA: TGCAGTGCTAGATGGGTAGCGGGACTAGCGGGAGTTGAGACCCAGTACTAC.

This clonotype was counted at least ten times. The chain uses TRBV20-1 and TRBJ2-3, with 8 bases aligning to TRBD2. Germline values: CDR1 DFQATT, CDR2 SNEGSKA (reference sequence). The length of the CDR3 is 15 residues. V was clipped by 5 bases and J by 5 bases; unmatched bases: 12. CDR3: CSAGISGRGVDTQYF. CDR3 sequence (DNA): TGCAGTGCTGGTATAAGCGGGAGAGGGGTAGATACGCAGTATTTT.

This clonotype was seen a handful of times. The chain has TRBV24-1 and TRBJ2-3, with no clear D. The germline gives CDR1 KGHDR, CDR2 SFDVKD. The CDR3 covers 14 residues. Trimming took 5 bases from V and 3 from J, leaving 11 bases between them. The CDR3 loop reads CATSALGGTDTQYF. The CDR3 DNA follows: TGTGCCACCAGTGCCCTCGGCGGAACAGATACGCAGTATTTT.

V and J are TRBV20-1 and TRBJ1-1; 7 bases match TRBD1. J lost 4 bases, V lost 4 bases, and 9 bases had no gene match. CDR3 size: 14 residues. Germline V gives CDR1 DFQATT, CDR2 SNEGSKA (reference sequence). CDR3 residues: CSANLGQAGTEAFF. The CDR3 bases are TGCAGTGCTAACCTTGGACAGGCCGGCACTGAAGCTTTCTTT.

This clonotype was picked up a small number of times. The genes are TRBV27 and TRBJ2-7, with 7 nucleotides matching TRBD1. This CDR3 region has 14 residues. Germline CDR1 and CDR2: MNHEY and SMNVEV (reference sequence). V was pared by 3 bases and J by 1 base, with 3 bases of the junction left unmatched. CDR3 nucleotide sequence: TGTGCCAGCAGTTTTGCGACAGGGTCCTACGAGCAGTACTTC. Translated, it gives CASSFATGSYEQYF.